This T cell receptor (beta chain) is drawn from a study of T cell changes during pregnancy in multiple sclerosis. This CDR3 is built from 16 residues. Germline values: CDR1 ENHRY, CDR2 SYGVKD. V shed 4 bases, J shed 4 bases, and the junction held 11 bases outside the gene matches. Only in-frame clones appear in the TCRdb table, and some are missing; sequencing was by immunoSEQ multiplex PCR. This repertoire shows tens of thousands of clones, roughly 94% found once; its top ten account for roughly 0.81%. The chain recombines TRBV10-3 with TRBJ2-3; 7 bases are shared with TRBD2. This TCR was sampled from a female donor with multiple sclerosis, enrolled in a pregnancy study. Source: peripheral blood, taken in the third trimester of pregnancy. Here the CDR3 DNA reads TGTGCCATCAGTGGTACGGGGCGGGAGTATTCAGATACGCAGTATTTT. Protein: CAISGTGREYSDTQYF.